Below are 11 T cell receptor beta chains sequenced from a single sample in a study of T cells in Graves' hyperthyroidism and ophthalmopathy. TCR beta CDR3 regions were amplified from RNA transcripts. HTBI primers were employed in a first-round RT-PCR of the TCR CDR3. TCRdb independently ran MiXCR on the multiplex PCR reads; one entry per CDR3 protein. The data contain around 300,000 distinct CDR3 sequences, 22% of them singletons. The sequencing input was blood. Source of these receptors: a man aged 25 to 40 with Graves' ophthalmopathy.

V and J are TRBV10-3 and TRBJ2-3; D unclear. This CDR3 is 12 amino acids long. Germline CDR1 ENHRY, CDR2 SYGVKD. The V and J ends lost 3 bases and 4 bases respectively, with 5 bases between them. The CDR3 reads CAISELSDTQYF. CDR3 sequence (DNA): TGTGCCATCAGTGAACTATCAGATACGCAGTATTTT.

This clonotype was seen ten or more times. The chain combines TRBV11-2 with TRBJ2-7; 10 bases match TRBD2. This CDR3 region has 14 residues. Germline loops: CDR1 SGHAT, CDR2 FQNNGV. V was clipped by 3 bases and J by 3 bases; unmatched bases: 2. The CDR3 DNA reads TGTGCCAGCAGCTTTAGCGGGAGGAACTACGAGCAGTACTTC. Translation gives CASSFSGRNYEQYF.

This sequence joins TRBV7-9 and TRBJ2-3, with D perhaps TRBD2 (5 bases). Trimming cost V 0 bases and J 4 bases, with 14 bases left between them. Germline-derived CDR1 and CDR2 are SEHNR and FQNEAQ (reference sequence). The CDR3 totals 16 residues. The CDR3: CASSLALGVPADTQYF. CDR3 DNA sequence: TGTGCCAGCAGCTTAGCGCTCGGGGTCCCCGCAGATACGCAGTATTTT.

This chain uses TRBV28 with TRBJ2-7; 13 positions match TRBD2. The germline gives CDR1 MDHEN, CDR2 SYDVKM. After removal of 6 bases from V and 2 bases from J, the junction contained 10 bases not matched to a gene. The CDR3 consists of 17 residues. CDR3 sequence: CASSPLGLAGVTYEQYF. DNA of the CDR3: TGTGCCAGCAGCCCCCTCGGACTAGCGGGAGTTACCTACGAGCAGTACTTC.

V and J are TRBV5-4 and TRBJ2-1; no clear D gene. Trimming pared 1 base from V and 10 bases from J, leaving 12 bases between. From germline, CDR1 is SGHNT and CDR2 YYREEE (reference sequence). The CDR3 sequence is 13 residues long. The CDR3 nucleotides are TGTGCCAGCAGCTTGCCCAATAATCCGGAGCAGTTCTTC. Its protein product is CASSLPNNPEQFF.

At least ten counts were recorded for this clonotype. CDR3 coding DNA: TGTGCCAGCAGCCCGGGACTCCAGGCCGGGGAGCTGTTTTTT. Translation: CASSPGLQAGELFF. V is TRBV11-3 and J is TRBJ2-2; weak D call: TRBD2 (6 bases). In germline, CDR1 is SGHNT, CDR2 YENEEA. Trimming took 5 bases from V and 6 from J, leaving 13 bases between them. The CDR3 contains 14 residues.

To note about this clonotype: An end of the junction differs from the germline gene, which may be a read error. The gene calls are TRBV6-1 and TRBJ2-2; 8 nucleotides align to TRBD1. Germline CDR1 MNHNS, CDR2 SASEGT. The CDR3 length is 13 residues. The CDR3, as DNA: TGCCTAGAACAGGGGGCGAACACCGGGGAGCTGTTTTTT. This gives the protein CLEQGANTGELFF.

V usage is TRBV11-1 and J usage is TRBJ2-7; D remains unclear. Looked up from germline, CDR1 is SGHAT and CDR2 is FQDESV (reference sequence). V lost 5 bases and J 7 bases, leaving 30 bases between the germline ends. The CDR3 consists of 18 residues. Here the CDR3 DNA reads TGTGCCAGCAGCCAAGGAAGGTCCATAAGCACCAAAAACGAGGAGCAGTACTTC. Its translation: CASSQGRSISTKNEEQYF.

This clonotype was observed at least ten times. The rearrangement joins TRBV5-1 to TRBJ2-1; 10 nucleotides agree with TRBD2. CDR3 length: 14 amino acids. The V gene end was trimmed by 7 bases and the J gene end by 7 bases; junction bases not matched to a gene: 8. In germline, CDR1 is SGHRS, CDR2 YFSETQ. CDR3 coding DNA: TGCGCCAGCGTCAAGACTAGCGGGTCGAATGAGCAGTTCTTC. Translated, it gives CASVKTSGSNEQFF.

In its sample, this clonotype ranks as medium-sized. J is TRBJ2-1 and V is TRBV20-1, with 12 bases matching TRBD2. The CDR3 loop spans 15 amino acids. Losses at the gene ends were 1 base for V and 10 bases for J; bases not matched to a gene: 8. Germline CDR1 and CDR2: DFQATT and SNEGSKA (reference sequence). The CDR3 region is CSARGQLAGGREQFF. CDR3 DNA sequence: TGCAGTGCTAGAGGACAACTAGCGGGAGGTAGGGAGCAGTTCTTC.

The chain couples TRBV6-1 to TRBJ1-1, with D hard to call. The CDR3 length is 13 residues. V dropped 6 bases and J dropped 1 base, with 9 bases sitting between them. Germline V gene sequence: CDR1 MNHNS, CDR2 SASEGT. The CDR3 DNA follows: TGTGCCAGCAGGGAGGGCCAGAACACTGAAGCTTTCTTT. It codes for CASREGQNTEAFF.